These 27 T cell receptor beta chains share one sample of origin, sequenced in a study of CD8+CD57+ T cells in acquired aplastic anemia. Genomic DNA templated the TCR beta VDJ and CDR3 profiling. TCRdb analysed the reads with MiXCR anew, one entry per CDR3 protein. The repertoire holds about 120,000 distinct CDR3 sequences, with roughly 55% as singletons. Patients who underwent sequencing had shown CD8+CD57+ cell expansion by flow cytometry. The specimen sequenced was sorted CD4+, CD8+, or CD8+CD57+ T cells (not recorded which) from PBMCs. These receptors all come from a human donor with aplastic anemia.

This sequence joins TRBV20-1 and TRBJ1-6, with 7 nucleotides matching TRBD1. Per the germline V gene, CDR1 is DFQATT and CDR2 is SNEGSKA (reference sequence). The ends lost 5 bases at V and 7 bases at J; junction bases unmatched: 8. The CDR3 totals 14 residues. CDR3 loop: CSAQKTGTNSPLHF. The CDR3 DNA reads TGCAGTGCTCAGAAGACAGGGACCAATTCACCCCTCCACTTT.

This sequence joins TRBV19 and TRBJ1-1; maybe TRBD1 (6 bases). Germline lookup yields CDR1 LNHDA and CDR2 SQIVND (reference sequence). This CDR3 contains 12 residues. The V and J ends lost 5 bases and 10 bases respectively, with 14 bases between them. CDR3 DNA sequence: TGTGCCAGTAGTCCCGAGACAGGTGGAGCTTTCTTT. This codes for CASSPETGGAFF. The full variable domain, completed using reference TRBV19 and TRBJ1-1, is DGGITQSPKYLFRKEGQNVTLSCEQNLNHDAMYWYRQDPGQGLRLIYYSQIVNDFQKGDIAEGYSVSREKKESFPLTVTSAQKNPTAFYLCASSPETGGAFFGQGTRLTVV.

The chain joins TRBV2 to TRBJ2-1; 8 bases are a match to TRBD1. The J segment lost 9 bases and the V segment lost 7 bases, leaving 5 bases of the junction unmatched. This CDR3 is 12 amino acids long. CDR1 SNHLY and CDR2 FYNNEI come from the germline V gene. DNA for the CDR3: TGTGCCAGCAAACAGACAGGGGTTGAGCAGTTCTTC. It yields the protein CASKQTGVEQFF.

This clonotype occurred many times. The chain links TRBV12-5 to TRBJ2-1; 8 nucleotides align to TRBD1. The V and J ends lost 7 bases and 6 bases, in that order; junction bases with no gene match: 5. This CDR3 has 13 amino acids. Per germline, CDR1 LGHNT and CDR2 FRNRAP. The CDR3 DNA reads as TGTGCTAGTGACGCGGGACAGGCCAATGAGCAGTTCTTC. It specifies CASDAGQANEQFF.

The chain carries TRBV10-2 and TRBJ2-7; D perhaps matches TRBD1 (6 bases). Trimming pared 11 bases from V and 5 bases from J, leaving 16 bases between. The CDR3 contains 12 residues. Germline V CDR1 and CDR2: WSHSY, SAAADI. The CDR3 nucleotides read TGCGCCGCCACAAGAACAGGGCACGAGCAGTACTTC. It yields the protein CAATRTGHEQYF.

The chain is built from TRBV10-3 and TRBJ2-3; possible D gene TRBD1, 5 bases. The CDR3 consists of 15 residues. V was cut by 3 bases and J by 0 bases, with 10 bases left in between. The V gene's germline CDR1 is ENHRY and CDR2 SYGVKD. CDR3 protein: CAISDRVSSTDTQYF. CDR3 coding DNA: TGTGCCATCAGTGACAGGGTCTCTAGCACAGATACGCAGTATTTT.

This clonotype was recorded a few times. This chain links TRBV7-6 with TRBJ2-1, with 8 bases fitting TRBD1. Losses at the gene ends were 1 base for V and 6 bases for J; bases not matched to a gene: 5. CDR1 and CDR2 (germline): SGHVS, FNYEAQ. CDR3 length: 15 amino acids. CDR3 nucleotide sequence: TGTGCCAGCAGCTTAGAGGCGGGGACAGGCAATGAGCAGTTCTTC. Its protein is CASSLEAGTGNEQFF.

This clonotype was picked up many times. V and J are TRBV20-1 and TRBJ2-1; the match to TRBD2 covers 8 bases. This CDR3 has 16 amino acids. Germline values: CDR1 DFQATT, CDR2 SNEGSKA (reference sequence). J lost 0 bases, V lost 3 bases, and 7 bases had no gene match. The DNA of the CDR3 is TGCAGTGCTAGGTTTGCGGGGGGAAGCTCCTACAATGAGCAGTTCTTC. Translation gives CSARFAGGSSYNEQFF.

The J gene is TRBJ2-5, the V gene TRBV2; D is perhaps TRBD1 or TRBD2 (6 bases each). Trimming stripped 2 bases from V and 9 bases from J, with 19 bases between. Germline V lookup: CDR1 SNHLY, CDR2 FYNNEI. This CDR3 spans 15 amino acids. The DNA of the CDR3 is TGTGCCAGCAGTGAAAGGGGGAGCGGGTTTTGGGCCCAGTACTTC. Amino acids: CASSERGSGFWAQYF.

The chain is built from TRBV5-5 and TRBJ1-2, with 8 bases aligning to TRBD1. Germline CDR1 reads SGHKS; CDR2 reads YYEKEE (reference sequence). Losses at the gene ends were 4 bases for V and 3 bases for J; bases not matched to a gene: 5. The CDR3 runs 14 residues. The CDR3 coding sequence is TGTGCCAGCAGCCTGGGGACAGGTTACTATGGCTACACCTTC. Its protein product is CASSLGTGYYGYTF.

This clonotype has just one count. The CDR3 reads CAIRQGQEYGYTF. The CDR3 DNA sequence: TGTGCCATCCGACAGGGTCAAGAGTATGGCTACACCTTC. The V gene is TRBV2, the J gene TRBJ1-2; 7 bases agree with TRBD1. V lost 10 bases to trimming and J lost 5 bases; unmatched junction nucleotides: 10. This CDR3 is 13 amino acids long. The germline V gene encodes CDR1 SNHLY and CDR2 FYNNEI.

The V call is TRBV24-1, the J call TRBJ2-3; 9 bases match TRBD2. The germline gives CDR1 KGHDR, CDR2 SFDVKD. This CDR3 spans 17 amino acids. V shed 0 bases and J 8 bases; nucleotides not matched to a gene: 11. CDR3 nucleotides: TGTGCCACCAGTGATTTGCAGAGGCGGGAGGGCGCGGGTACGCAGTATTTT. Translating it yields CATSDLQRREGAGTQYF.

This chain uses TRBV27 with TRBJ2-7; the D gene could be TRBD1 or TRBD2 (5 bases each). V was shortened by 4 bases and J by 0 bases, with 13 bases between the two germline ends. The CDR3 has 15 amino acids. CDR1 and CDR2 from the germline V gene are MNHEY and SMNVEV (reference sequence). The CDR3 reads CASSSNGASSYEQYF. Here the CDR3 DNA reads TGTGCCAGCAGTTCCAACGGGGCTTCCTCCTACGAGCAGTACTTC.

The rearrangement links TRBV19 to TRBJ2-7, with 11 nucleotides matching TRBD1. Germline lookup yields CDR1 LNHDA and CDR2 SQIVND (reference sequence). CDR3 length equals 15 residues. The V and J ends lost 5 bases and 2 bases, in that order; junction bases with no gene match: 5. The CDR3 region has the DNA TGTGCCAGTAGTGCGGGACAGGGGGTTACCTACGAGCAGTACTTC. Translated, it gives CASSAGQGVTYEQYF.

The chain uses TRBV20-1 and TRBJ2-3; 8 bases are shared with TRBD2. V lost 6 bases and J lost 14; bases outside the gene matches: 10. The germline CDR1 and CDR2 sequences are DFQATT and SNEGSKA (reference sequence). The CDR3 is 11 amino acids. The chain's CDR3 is CSARSSGSPYF. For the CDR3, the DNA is TGCAGTGCCAGGTCCAGCGGGAGTCCGTATTTT.

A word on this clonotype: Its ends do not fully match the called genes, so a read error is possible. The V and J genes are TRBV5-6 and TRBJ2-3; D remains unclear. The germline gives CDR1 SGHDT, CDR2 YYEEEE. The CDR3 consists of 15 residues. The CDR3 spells CASSLGWAVTDAQYF. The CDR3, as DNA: TGTGCCAGCAGCTTGGGTTGGGCTGTCACAGATGCGCAGTATTTT.

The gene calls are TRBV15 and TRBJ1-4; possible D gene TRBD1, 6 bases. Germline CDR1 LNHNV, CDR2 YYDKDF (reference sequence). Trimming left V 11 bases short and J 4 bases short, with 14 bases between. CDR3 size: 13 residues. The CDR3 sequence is CAGTDRLNEKLFF. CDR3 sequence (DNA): TGTGCCGGAACAGACAGGCTTAATGAAAAACTGTTTTTT.

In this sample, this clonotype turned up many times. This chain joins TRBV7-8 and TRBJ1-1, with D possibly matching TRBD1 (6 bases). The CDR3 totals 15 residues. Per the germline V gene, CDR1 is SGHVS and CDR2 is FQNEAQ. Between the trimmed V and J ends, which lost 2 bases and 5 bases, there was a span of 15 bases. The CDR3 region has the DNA TGTGCCAGCAGCTTAAAAAGGGGGGCAGGGACTGAAGCTTTCTTT. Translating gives CASSLKRGAGTEAFF.

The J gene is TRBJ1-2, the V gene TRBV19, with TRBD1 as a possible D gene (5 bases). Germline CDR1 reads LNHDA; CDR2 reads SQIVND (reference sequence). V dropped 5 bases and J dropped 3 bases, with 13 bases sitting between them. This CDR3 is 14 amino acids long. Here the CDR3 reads CASSRSGDDYGYTF. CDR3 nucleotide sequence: TGTGCCAGTAGTCGTTCGGGGGATGACTATGGCTACACCTTC.

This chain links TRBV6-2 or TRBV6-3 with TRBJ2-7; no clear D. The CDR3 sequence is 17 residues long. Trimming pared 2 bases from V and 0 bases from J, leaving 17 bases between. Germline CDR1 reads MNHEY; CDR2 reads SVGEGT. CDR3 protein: CASSYPDGWYPSYEQYF. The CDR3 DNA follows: TGTGCCAGCAGTTACCCCGACGGGTGGTACCCCTCCTACGAGCAGTACTTC.

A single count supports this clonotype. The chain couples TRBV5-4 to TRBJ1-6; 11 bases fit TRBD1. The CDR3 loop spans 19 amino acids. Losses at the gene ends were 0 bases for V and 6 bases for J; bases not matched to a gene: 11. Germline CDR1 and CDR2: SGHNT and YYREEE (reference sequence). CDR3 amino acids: CASSLASGDRGSANSPLHF. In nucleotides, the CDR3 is TGTGCCAGCAGCTTGGCATCCGGGGACAGGGGGTCGGCTAATTCACCCCTCCACTTT.

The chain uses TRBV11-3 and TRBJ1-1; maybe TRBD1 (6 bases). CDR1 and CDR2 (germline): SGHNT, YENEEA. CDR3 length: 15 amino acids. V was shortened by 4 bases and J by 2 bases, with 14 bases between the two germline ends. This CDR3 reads CASSSIDRPNTEAFF. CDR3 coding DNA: TGTGCCAGCAGCTCAATCGACAGGCCTAACACTGAAGCTTTCTTT.

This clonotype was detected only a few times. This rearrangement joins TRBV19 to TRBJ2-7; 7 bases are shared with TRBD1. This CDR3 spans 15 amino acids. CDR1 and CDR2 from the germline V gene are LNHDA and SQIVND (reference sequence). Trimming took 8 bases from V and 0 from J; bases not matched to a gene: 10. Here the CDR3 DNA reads TGTGCCAGTGCTCACAGGGGCCGAAGCTCCTACGAGCAGTACTTC. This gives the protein CASAHRGRSSYEQYF. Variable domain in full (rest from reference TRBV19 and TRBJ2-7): DGGITQSPKYLFRKEGQNVTLSCEQNLNHDAMYWYRQDPGQGLRLIYYSQIVNDFQKGDIAEGYSVSREKKESFPLTVTSAQKNPTAFYLCASAHRGRSSYEQYFGPGTRLTVT.

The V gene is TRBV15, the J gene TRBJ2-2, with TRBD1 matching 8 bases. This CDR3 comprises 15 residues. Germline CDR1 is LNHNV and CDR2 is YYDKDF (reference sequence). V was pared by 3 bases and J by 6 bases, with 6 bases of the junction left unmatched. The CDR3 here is CATSSRDRNAGELFF. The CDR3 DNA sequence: TGTGCCACCAGCAGCCGGGACAGGAATGCCGGGGAGCTGTTTTTT. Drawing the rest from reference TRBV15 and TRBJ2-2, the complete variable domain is DAMVIQNPRYQVTQFGKPVTLSCSQTLNHNVMYWYQQKSSQAPKLLFHYYDKDFNNEADTPDNFQSRRPNTSFCFLDIRSPGLGDTAMYLCATSSRDRNAGELFFGEGSRLTVL.

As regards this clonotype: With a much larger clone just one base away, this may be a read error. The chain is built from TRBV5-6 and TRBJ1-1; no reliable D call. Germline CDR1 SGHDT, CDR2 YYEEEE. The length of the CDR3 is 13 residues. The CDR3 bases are TGTGCCAGCATCTTGTGGTCTAACACTGAAGCTTTCTTT. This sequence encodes CASILWSNTEAFF.

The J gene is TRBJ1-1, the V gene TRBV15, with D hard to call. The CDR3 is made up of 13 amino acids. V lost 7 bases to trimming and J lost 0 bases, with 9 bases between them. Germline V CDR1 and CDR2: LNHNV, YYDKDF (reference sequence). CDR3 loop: CATTFSLNTEAFF. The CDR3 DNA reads TGTGCCACCACCTTCAGTCTGAACACTGAAGCTTTCTTT.

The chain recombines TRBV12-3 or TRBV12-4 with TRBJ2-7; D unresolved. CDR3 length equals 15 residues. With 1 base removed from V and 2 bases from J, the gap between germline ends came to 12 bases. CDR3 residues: CASSLEGSLTYEQYF. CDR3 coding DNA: TGTGCCAGCAGTTTAGAGGGTTCCCTGACCTACGAGCAGTACTTC.